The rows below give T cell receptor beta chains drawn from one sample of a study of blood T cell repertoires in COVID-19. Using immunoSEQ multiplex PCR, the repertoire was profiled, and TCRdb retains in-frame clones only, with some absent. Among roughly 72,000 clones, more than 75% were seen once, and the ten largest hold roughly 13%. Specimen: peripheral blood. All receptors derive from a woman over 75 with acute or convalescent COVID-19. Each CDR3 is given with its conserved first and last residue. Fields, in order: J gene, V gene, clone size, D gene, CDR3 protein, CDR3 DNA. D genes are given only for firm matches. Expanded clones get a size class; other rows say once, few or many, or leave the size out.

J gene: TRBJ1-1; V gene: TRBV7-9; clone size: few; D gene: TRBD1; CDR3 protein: CASSFQGAPTEAFF; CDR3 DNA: TGTGCCAGCAGCTTCCAGGGGGCCCCCACTGAAGCTTTCTTT
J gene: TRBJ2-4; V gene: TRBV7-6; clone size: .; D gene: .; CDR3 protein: CASSQRQGSHKNIQYF; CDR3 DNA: TGTGCCAGCAGCCAGAGGCAGGGTTCCCATAAAAACATTCAGTACTTC
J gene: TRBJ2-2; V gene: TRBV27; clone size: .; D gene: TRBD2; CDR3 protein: CASSFYPGLAFPGELFF; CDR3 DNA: TGTGCCAGCAGTTTTTACCCGGGACTAGCGTTTCCCGGGGAGCTGTTTTTT
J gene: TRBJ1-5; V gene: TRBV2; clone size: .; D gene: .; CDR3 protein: CASSHRGAGNQPQHF; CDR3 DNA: TGTGCCAGCAGTCATCGGGGAGCCGGCAATCAGCCCCAGCATTTT
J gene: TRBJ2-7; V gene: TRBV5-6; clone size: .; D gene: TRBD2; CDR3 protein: CASSTHGTRYEQYF; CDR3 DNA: TGTGCCAGCAGCACACACGGGACTAGGTACGAGCAGTACTTC
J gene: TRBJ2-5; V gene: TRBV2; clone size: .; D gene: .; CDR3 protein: CASSVQQETQYF; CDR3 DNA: TGTGCCAGCAGTGTTCAGCAAGAGACCCAGTACTTC
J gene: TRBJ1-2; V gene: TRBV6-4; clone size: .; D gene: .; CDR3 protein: CASSEGGADGYTF; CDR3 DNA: TGTGCCAGCAGTGAGGGGGGGGCGGATGGCTACACCTTC
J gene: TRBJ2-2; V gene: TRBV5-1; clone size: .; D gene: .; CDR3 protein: CASSLAGEDTGELFF; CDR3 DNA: TGCGCCAGCAGCTTGGCGGGAGAGGACACCGGGGAGCTGTTTTTT
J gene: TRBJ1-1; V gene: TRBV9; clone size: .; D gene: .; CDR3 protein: CASSAGGTEAFF; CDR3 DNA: TGTGCCAGCAGCGCGGGTGGCACTGAAGCTTTCTTT
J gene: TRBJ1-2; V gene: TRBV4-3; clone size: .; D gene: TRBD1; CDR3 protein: CASSQGGQAESYGYTF; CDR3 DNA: TGCGCCAGCAGCCAAGGGGGACAGGCCGAGTCCTATGGCTACACCTTC
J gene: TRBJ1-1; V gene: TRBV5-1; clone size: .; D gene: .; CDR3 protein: CASSLEGIQNTEAFF; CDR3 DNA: TGCGCCAGCAGCTTGGAGGGGATCCAAAACACTGAAGCTTTCTTT
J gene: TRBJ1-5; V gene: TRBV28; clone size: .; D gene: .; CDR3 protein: CASSFSGQPQHF; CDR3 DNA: TGTGCCAGCAGTTTTTCGGGTCAGCCCCAGCATTTT
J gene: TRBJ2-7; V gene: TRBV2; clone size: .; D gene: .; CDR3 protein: CASRKGRPSGDEQYF; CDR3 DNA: TGTGCCAGCCGGAAGGGAAGGCCCTCGGGGGACGAGCAGTACTTC
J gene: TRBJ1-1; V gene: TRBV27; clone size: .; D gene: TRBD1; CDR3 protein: CASRLMWTGHTEAFF; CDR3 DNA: TGTGCCAGCAGATTGATGTGGACAGGGCACACTGAAGCTTTCTTT
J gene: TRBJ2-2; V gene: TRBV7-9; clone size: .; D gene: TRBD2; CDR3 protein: CASSLSLRGDTGELFF; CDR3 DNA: TGTGCCAGCAGCTTAAGTTTGCGGGGGGACACCGGGGAGCTGTTTTTT
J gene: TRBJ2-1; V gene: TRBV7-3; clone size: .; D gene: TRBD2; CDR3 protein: CASSLMTSPKNEQFF; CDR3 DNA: TGTGCCAGCAGCTTAATGACTAGCCCTAAGAATGAGCAGTTCTTC
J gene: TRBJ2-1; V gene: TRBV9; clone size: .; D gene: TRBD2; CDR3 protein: CASSPSGRGENEQFF; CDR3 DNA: TGTGCCAGCAGCCCTAGCGGGAGGGGTGAGAATGAGCAGTTCTTC
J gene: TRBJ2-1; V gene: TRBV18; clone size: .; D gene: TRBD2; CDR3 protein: CASSFGLAGVYNEQFF; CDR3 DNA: TGTGCCAGCTCATTTGGACTAGCGGGAGTTTACAATGAGCAGTTCTTC
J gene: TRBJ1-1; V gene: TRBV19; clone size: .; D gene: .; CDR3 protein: CASSINKNTEAFF; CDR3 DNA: TGTGCCAGTAGTATAAACAAGAACACTGAAGCTTTCTTT
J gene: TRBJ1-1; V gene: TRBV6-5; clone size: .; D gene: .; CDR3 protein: CASSPDISNTEAFF; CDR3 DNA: TGTGCCAGCAGTCCGGACATTTCGAACACTGAAGCTTTCTTT
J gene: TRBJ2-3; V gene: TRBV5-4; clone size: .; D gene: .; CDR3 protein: CASSLAAGYRTDTQYF; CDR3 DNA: TGTGCCAGCAGCTTGGCGGCGGGTTACCGAACAGATACGCAGTATTTT
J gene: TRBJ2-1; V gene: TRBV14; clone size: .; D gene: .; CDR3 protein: CASSPAGKKNEQFF; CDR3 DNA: TGTGCCAGCAGCCCTGCGGGGAAAAAGAATGAGCAGTTCTTC
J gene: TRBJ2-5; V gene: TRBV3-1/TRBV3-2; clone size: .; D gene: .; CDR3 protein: CASSQAAGYQETQYF; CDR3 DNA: TGTGCCAGCAGCCAAGCGGCGGGGTATCAAGAGACCCAGTACTTC
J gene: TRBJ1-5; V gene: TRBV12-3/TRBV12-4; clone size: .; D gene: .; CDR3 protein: CASSRRGYQPQHF; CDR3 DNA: TGTGCCAGCAGCCGGAGGGGTTATCAGCCCCAGCATTTT
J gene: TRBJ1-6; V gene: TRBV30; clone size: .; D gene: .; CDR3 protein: CAWSAENNSPLHF; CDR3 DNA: TGTGCCTGGAGTGCTGAGAATAATTCACCCCTCCACTTT
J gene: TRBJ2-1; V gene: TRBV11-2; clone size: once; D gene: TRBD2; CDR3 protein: CASSLIRGRAGEQFF; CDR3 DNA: TGTGCCAGCAGCTTAATTCGCGGGAGGGCGGGGGAGCAGTTCTTC
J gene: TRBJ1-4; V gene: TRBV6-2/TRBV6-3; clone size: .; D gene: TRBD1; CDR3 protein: CASSYRTGTIGNDEKLFF; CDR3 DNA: TGTGCCAGCAGTTATCGGACAGGGACGATTGGGAATGATGAAAAACTGTTTTTT
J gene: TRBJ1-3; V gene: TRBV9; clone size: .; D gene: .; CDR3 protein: CASSVDFPGNTIYF; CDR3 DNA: TGTGCCAGCAGCGTAGACTTCCCTGGAAACACCATATATTTT
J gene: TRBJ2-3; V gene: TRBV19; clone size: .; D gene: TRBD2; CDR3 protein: CASRFAGVRTDTQYF; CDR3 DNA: TGTGCCAGTAGATTCGCGGGAGTCCGCACAGATACGCAGTATTTT
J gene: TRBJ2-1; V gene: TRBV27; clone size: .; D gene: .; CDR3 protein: CASTSRTSLSGDGYEQFF; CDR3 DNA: TGTGCCAGCACAAGCAGGACAAGCCTTAGCGGAGACGGGTATGAGCAGTTCTTC
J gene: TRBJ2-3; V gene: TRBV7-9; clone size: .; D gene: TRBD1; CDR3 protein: CASSTWTGRDTQYF; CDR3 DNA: TGTGCCAGCAGCACCTGGACAGGGAGGGATACGCAGTATTTT
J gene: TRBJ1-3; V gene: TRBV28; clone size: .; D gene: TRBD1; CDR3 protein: CASTPTGLGNTIYF; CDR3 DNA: TGTGCCAGCACCCCGACAGGGTTGGGAAACACCATATATTTT
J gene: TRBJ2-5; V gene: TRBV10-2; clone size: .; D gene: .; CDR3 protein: CASRAEQETQYF; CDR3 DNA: TGCGCCAGCAGGGCCGAACAAGAGACCCAGTACTTC
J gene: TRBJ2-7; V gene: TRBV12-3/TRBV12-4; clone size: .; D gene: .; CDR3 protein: CASEETGTYEQYF; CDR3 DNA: TGTGCCAGCGAGGAAACCGGGACCTACGAGCAGTACTTC
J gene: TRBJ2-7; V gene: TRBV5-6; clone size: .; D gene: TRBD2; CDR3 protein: CASSLGTSGSIYEQYF; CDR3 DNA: TGTGCCAGCAGCTTAGGGACTAGCGGGAGTATCTACGAGCAGTACTTC
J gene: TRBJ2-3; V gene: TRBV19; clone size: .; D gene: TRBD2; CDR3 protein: CASSTSSGSYTDTQYF; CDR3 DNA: TGTGCCAGTAGTACCTCTAGCGGGAGTTACACAGATACGCAGTATTTT
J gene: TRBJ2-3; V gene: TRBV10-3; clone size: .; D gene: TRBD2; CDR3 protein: CAISDLAGMDTQYF; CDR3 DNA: TGTGCCATCAGTGATCTAGCGGGAATGGATACGCAGTATTTT
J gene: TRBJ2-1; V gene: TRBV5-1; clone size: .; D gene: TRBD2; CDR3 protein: CASSLALAGGEQFF; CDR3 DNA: TGCGCCAGCAGCTTGGCCCTAGCGGGAGGTGAGCAGTTCTTC
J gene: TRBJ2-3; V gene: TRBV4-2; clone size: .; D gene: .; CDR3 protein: CASSQDLAGSSTDTQYF; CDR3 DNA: TGTGCCAGCAGCCAAGATCTTGCGGGCTCTAGCACAGATACGCAGTATTTT
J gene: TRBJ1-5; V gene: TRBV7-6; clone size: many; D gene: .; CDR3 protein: CASSMDSNQPQHF; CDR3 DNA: TGTGCCAGCAGCATGGACAGTAATCAGCCCCAGCATTTT